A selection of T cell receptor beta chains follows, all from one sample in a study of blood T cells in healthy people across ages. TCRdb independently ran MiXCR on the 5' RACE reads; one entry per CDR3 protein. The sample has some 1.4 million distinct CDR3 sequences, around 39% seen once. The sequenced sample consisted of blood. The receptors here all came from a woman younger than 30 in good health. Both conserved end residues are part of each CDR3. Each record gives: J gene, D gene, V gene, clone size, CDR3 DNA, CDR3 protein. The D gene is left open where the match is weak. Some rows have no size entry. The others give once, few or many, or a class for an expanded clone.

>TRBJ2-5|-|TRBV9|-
TGTGCCAGCAGCGTAGGGGGGACCCAAGAGACCCAGTACTTC
CASSVGGTQETQYF
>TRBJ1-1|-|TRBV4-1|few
TGCGCCAGCAGCCAAGATGGGCCTGAAGCTTTCTTT
CASSQDGPEAFF
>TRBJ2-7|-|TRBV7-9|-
TGTGCCAGCAGCCCTCGGACCAACTACGAGCAGTACTTC
CASSPRTNYEQYF
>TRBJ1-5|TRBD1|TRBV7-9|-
TGTGCCAGCAGCACGGACAGGGGGAGCAATCAGCCCCAGCATTTT
CASSTDRGSNQPQHF
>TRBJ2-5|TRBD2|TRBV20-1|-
TGCAGTGCTAGAGGTGTTAGCGGGGGGGTAACCCGACGGGAGACCCAGTACTTC
CSARGVSGGVTRRETQYF
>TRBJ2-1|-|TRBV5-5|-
TGTGCCAGCAGCTTGGCCCTGGGGCGGCAGTTCTTC
CASSLALGRQFF
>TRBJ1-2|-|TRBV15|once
TGTGCCACCAGCAGAGGCAGGTCTAGTGATTATGGCTACACCTTC
CATSRGRSSDYGYTF
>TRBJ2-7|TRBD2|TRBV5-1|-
TGCGCCAGCAGCACGGGACTAGCGGCCCAGGGCGAGCAGTACTTC
CASSTGLAAQGEQYF
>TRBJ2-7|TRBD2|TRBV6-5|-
TGTGCCAGCAGCCCTACCGGGCTAGCGGGAGGCGAGCAGTACTTC
CASSPTGLAGGEQYF
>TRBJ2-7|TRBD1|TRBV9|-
TGTGCCAGCAGCGCAGGGGGCCAATACAATGAGCAGTACTTC
CASSAGGQYNEQYF
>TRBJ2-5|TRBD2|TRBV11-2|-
TGTGCCAGCAGCCAATTACTAGCGGGAGGGTCGGAGACCCAGTACTTC
CASSQLLAGGSETQYF
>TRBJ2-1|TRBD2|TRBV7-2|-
TGTGCCAGCAGCTTTCGGGGACTAGCGGGACAGAATGAGCAGTTCTTC
CASSFRGLAGQNEQFF
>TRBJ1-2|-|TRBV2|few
TGTGCCAGCGGGAGGTTCTATGGCTACACCTTC
CASGRFYGYTF
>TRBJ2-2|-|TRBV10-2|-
TGCGCCAGCAGAGCCGGGCCCGGCTATGGGGAGCTGTTTTTT
CASRAGPGYGELFF
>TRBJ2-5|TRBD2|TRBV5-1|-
TGCGCCAGCAGCTCCGGGGGGGTGAAGGAGACCCAGTACTTC
CASSSGGVKETQYF
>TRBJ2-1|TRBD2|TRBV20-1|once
TGCAGTGCTAGGCCAGCGGGGTCGCCCGATGAGCAGTTCTTC
CSARPAGSPDEQFF
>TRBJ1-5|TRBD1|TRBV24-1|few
TGTGCCACCAGTGACTCTCCAGGGGGCCAGCCCCAGCATTTT
CATSDSPGGQPQHF
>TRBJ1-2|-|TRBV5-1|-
TGCGCCAGCAGTGCCCGTATCAACTATGGCTACACCTTC
CASSARINYGYTF
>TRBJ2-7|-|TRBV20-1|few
TGCAGTGCTAGAGATCCGAACGGGGGGCGGGACGAGCAGTACTTC
CSARDPNGGRDEQYF
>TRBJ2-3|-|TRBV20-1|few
TGCAGTGCTAGAGGAAGGCTAGCCGTCACAGATACGCAGTATTTT
CSARGRLAVTDTQYF
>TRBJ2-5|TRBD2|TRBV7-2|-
TGTGCCAGCAGCTTAGATGGCGGGAGGGGACAAGAGACCCAGTACTTC
CASSLDGGRGQETQYF
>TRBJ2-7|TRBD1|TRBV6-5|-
TGTGCCAGCAGTTACTCGACAGGGGCGAGGAGCTACGAGCAGTACTTC
CASSYSTGARSYEQYF
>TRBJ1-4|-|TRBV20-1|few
TGCAGTGCTAGAGGGAGGGAAAAACTGTTTTTT
CSARGREKLFF
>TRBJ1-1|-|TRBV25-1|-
TGTGCCAGCACGGGACTGATGAACACTGAAGCTTTCTTT
CASTGLMNTEAFF
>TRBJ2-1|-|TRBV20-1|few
TGCAGTGCTCCCCCAGGAGGGTACAATGAGCAGTTCTTC
CSAPPGGYNEQFF
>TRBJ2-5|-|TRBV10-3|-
TGTGCCATCAGGGATCAGAGGGAGACCCAGTACTTC
CAIRDQRETQYF
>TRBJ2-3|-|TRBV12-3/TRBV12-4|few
TGTGCCAGCAGTTTCTCCAGGACTGAAGATACGCAGTATTTT
CASSFSRTEDTQYF
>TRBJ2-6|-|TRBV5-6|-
TGTGCCAGCAGCTTGTTCCTGCCTTCTGGGGCCAACGTCCTGACTTTC
CASSLFLPSGANVLTF
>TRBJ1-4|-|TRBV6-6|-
TGTGCCAGCAAGGGTGCGGCTAATGAAAAACTGTTTTTT
CASKGAANEKLFF
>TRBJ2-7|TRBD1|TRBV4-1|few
TGCGCCAGCAGCCAGGACAGGGGGTACTACGAGCAGTACTTC
CASSQDRGYYEQYF
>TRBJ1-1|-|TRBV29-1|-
TGCAGCGTGGAAGCGTCCAGGAAAAACACTGAAGCTTTCTTT
CSVEASRKNTEAFF
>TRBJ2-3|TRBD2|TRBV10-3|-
TGTGCCATCAGTGAGAGACTAGCGGGGGGGAACACAGATACGCAGTATTTT
CAISERLAGGNTDTQYF
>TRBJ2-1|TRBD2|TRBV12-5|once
TGTGCTAGTGGCCCCCCGACTAGCGGGAGAATCAATGAGCAGTTCTTC
CASGPPTSGRINEQFF
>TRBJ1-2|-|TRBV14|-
TGTGCCAGCAGCCTCGGGGAGTGGAACTATGGCTACACCTTC
CASSLGEWNYGYTF
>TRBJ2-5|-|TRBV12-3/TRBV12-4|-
TGTGCCAGCAGGCTACTAGCAGGGGAGCAGTACTTC
CASRLLAGEQYF
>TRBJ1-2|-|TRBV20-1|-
TGCAGTGCTAGCAACCCCTATGGCTACACCTTC
CSASNPYGYTF
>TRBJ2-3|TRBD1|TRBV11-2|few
TGTGCCAGCAGCCCTGACAGGGACACAGATACGCAGTATTTT
CASSPDRDTDTQYF
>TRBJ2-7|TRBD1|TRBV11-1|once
TGTGCCAGCAGCTTAAATACAGGGGTCGTCTACGAGCAGTACTTC
CASSLNTGVVYEQYF
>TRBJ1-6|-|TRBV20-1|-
TGCAGTGCTAGAGATAGCCCCACAGGGAAAGTCAATTCACCCCTCCACTTT
CSARDSPTGKVNSPLHF
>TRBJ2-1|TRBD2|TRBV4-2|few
TGTGCCAGCAGCCAGCGGACTAGCGGGATCTATGAGCAGTTCTTC
CASSQRTSGIYEQFF
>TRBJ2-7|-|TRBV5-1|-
TGCGCCAGCAGTTTTACAGACAACTACGAGCAGTACTTC
CASSFTDNYEQYF
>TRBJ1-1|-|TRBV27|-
TGTGCCAGCATGGCCAGGGGTTTTTCTTTGAACACTGAAGCTTTCTTT
CASMARGFSLNTEAFF
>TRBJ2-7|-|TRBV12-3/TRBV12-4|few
TGTGCCAGCAAAGCCCCCGGGGATTTCTTTGGGCAGTACTTC
CASKAPGDFFGQYF
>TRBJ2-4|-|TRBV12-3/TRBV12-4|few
TGTGCCAGCAGTTTAGATTCCGGAAACATTCAGTACTTC
CASSLDSGNIQYF
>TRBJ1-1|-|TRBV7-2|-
TGTGCCAGCAGCGGCGTAGACCGGGTTTGGGAAACTGAAGCTTTCTTT
CASSGVDRVWETEAFF